The source of this T cell receptor (beta chain) is a study of T cells in Graves' hyperthyroidism and ophthalmopathy (dated by TCRdb to between 2017 and 2020). Some background on the complete study: Peripheral blood was sampled at the time of initial diagnosis, prior to any treatment. A discovery cohort of 95 to 100 patients, about 40 with Graves' ophthalmopathy and about 58 with stable Graves' hyperthyroidism, was used to find distinguishing TCR V-J signatures. Whether ophthalmopathy could be predicted prospectively was tested in an independent validation cohort made up of roughly 19 hyperthyroidism patients plus 17 patients who later progressed to ophthalmopathy. The 95 to 100 discovery patients were randomly divided into training and test sets at a 7:3 ratio. In several Graves' hyperthyroidism patients, the study also compared T-cell repertoires from thyroid tissue with T-cell repertoires from blood. After blood sampling, hyperthyroidism patients were treated with methimazole at a starting dose of 30 mg daily, and ophthalmopathy patients were treated with high-dose intravenous methylprednisolone. The paper describes TCR Vbeta CDR3 sequencing of 135 peripheral blood samples, made up of roughly 45 ophthalmopathy patients, 70 to 80 hyperthyroidism patients and 17 progressor patients. The paper's findings and limits, for the study overall: In validation, progression to ophthalmopathy was predicted by the model with roughly 69% sensitivity and 72.22% specificity, a median of 6.5 months before onset. No statistical method was used to set the sample size in advance, and investigators knew the group allocation. A 13 V-J signature model separated ophthalmopathy from stable hyperthyroidism, with approximately 86% sensitivity and about 81% specificity in cross-validation and 80%/75% in testing. Most expanded thyroid clonotypes (frequency above 0.001) were also detected in blood, a finding suggesting that blood repertoires may reflect thyroid immune responses.

Amplification of TCR beta CDR3 regions was carried out from RNA transcripts. The first round of RT-PCR for the TCR CDR3 was performed with the HTBI primer set and the Qiagen OneStep RT-PCR kit. Libraries were constructed in a second round of multiplex PCR, after which size selection and purification were carried out. The libraries were sequenced on an Illumina HiSeq2000 using paired-end 100 bp reads. Turning to the authors' computational methods: SOAPnuke was used to process the raw data, removing reads that contained adapters or uncalled bases, had a mean Phred below 15, or lacked an exact match to the constant primer or identifier. COPE v1.2.5 was used to merge high-quality paired reads, and clonotypes were defined as unique nucleotide sequences. MiTCR v1.1 was used to align the clonotypes against IMGT TRBV, TRBD and TRBJ reference segments. The analysis was restricted to V-J combinations with a frequency above 0.0001, which together covered 99% to 99.2% of the repertoires. A TCS score was defined as the ratio between F50 (clonal expansion) and ExV (chaos), using BLOSUM62-based TCRdist between CDR3 peptides within each V-J. Welch's t-statistics and random forest reduced several hundred V-J features to 13, which were used in a naive Bayes classifier (R e1071). Starting from the raw public reads, TCRdb applied fastp trimming at Q25, assembled clones with MiXCR and retained in-frame beta chains. Entries that share a CDR3 protein sequence are merged under the most common genes and DNA. The V and J calls were not made by the authors but by TCRdb's processing. For this sample there are around 600,000 distinct CDR3 sequences; about a sixth appear just once. Jointly, the top ten make up about 7% of the sample.

From the cysteine through the phenylalanine, the CDR3 covers 18 amino acids. Only CDR3 DNA remains: 54 bases, in frame from the first base. V loses 0 bases, J loses 3 bases, and the germline ends lie 21 bases apart. The germline V gene (reference sequence) sets CDR1 to GTSNPN and CDR2 to SVGIG. This clonotype was observed a handful of times. Its antigen remains undetermined. The input lacks base qualities; no much larger clone sits a single base away. A patient counted as having stable Graves' hyperthyroidism if no progression to ophthalmopathy occurred over 18 months of follow-up. Hyperthyroidism patients were aged 18 to 65 years and newly diagnosed, with disease duration of less than 2 months. Any patient with an uncontrolled infection, another autoimmune disease, pregnancy or lactation was excluded. Diagnoses were established on the basis of clinical symptoms, serum thyroxine and TRAb, thyroid ultrasound, and orbital computed tomography. PBMCs were isolated from approximately 10 ml of fresh peripheral blood by Ficoll-Paque density gradient centrifugation. Total RNA was extracted using Trizol reagent, and RNA quality was assessed on an Agilent 2100 Bioanalyzer.

The source of this sequence is a woman between 25 and 40 years old with Graves' hyperthyroidism. The material sequenced was blood. This chain is built from TRBV30 and TRBJ2-1; possibly the D gene is TRBD2, per 5 matching bases. The CDR3 has the sequence CAWSVRLRPLAGYNEQFF. The base sequence is TGTGCCTGGAGTGTACGGTTGCGGCCCCTAGCCGGCTACAATGAGCAGTTCTTC.